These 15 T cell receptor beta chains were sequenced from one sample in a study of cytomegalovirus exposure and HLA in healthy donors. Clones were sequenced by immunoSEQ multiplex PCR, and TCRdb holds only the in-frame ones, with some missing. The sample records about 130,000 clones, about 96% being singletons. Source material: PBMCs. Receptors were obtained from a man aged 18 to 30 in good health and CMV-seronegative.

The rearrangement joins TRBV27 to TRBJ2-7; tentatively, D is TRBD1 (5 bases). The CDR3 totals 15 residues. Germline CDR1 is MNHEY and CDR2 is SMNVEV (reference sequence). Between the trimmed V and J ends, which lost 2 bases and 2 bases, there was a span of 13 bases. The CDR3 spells CASSLRVGAPYEQYF. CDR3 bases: TGTGCCAGCAGTTTACGGGTAGGGGCCCCCTACGAGCAGTACTTC.

CDR3 in amino acids: CASSPPRTDTQYF. CDR3 DNA: TGTGCCAGCAGCCCTCCCCGCACAGATACGCAGTATTTT. The gene calls are TRBV9 and TRBJ2-3; D uncertain. The germline gives CDR1 SGDLS, CDR2 YYNGEE. The CDR3 contains 13 residues. V gave up 4 bases and J gave up 1 base, with 7 bases separating them.

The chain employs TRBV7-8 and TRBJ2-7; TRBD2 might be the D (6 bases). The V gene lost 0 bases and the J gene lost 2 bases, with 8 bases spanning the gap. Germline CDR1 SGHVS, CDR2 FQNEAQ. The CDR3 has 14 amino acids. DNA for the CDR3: TGTGCCAGCAGCTTAGCTAGCGGTACCTACGAGCAGTACTTC. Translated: CASSLASGTYEQYF. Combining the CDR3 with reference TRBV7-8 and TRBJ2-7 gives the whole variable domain GAGVSQSPRYKVAKRGQDVALRCDPISGHVSLFWYQQALGQGPEFLTYFQNEAQLDKSGLPSDRFFAERPEGSVSTLKIQRTQQEDSAVYLCASSLASGTYEQYFGPGTRLTVT.

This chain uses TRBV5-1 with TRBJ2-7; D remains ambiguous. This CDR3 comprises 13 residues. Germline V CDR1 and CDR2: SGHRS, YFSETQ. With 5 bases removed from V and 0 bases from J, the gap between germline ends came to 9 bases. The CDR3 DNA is TGCGCCAGCAGGGCAGATTCCTCCTACGAGCAGTACTTC. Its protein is CASRADSSYEQYF.

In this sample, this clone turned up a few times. The CDR3, as DNA: TGTGCCAGCAGTTTAACTCTTACCCCAGAAGCTTTCTTT. Its protein is CASSLTLTPEAFF. The chain uses TRBV28 and TRBJ1-1; D remains ambiguous. Germline V gene sequence: CDR1 MDHEN, CDR2 SYDVKM. This CDR3 spans 13 amino acids. The V end lost 2 bases, the J end lost 8 bases, and 12 bases lay between the germline ends.

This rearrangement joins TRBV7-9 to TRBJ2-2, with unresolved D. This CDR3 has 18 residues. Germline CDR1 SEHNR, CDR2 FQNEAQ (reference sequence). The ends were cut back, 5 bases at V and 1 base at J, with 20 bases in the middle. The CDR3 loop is CASSQPPGRRMNTGELFF. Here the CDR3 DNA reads TGTGCCAGCAGCCAGCCGCCGGGTAGGAGAATGAACACCGGGGAGCTGTTTTTT.

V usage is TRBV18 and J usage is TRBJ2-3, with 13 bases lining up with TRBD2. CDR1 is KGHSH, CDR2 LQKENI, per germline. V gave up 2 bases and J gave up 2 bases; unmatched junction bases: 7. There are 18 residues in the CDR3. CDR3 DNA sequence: TGTGCCAGCTCACCATTGGGACTAGCGGGATCCCACACAGATACGCAGTATTTT. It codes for CASSPLGLAGSHTDTQYF.

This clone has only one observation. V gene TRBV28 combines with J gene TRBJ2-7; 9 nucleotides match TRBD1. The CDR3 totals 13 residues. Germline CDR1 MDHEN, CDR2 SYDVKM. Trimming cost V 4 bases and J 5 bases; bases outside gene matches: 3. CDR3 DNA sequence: TGTGCCAGCAGTTGGGACAGGGTCGACGAGCAGTACTTC. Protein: CASSWDRVDEQYF. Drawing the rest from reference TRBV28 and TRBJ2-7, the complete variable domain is DVKVTQSSRYLVKRTGEKVFLECVQDMDHENMFWYRQDPGLGLRLIYFSYDVKMKEKGDIPEGYSVSREKKERFSLILESASTNQTSMYLCASSWDRVDEQYFGPGTRLTVT.

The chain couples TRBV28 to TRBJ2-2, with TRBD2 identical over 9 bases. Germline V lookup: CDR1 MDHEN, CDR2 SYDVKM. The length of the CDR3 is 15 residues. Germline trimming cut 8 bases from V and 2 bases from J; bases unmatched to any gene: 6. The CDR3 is CASWLAGTNTGELFF. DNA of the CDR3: TGTGCCAGCTGGCTAGCGGGAACCAACACCGGGGAGCTGTTTTTT.

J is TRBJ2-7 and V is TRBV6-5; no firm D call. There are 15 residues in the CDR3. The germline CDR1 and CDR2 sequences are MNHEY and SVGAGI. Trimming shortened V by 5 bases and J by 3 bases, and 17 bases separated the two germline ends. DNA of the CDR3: TGTGCCAGCAGTAATCGTCAAGGCGGCTACTACGAGCAGTACTTC. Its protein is CASSNRQGGYYEQYF.

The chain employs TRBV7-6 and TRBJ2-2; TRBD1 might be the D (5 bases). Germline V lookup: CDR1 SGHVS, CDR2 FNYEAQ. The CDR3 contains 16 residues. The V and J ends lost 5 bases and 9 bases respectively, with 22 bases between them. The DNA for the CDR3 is TGTGCCAGCAGCCCAACGGGCCAAAGTAGGGGCCGGGAGCTGTTTTTT. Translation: CASSPTGQSRGRELFF. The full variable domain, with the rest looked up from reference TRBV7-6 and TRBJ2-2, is GAGVSQSPRYKVTKRGQDVALRCDPISGHVSLYWYRQALGQGPEFLTYFNYEAQQDKSGLPNDRFSAERPEGSISTLTIQRTEQRDSAMYRCASSPTGQSRGRELFFGEGSRLTVL.

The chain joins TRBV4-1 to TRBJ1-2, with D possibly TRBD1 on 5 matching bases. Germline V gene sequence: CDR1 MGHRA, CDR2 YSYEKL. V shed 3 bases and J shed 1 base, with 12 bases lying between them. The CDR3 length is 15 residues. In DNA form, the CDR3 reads TGCGCCAGCAGCCATAGCTGGGGGGATAACTATGGCTACACCTTC. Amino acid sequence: CASSHSWGDNYGYTF.

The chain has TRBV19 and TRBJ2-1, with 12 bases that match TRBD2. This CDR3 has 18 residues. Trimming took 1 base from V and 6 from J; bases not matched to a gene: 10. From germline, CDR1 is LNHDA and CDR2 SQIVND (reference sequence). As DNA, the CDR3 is TGTGCCAGTAGTATAGGACTAGCGGGAGCTGGTCATCGCAATGAGCAGTTCTTC. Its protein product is CASSIGLAGAGHRNEQFF.

CDR3 nucleotides: TGTGCCAGCAGCTTATCGCAGGGGGGATATGGCTACACCTTC. Translated, it gives CASSLSQGGYGYTF. This sequence joins TRBV7-9 and TRBJ1-2; 7 bases map to TRBD1. The length of the CDR3 is 14 residues. Germline V gene data show CDR1 as SEHNR and CDR2 as FQNEAQ (reference sequence). V lost 2 bases to trimming and J lost 5 bases; unmatched junction nucleotides: 5.

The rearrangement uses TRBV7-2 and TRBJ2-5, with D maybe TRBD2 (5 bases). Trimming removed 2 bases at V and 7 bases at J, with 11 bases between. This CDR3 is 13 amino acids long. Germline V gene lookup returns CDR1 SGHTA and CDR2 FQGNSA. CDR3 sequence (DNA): TGTGCCAGCAGCTTAATCGGGGTAGGGACCCAGTACTTC. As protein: CASSLIGVGTQYF.